The source of this T cell receptor beta chain is a study of T cells in tuberculosis. On the study more broadly: A South African cohort included IGRA-negative adolescents, latently infected IGRA-positive adolescents and adults with active tuberculosis.

Noted time point: new active TB diagnosis, blood taken before or within 7 days of starting treatment. Each donor contributed 90,000 to 100,000 T cells on average, unsorted. The CDR3 has 15 residues. V gave up 5 bases and J gave up 1 base, with 14 bases separating them. The germline V gene encodes CDR1 MNHEY and CDR2 SMNVEV (reference sequence). The assay was immunoSEQ multiplex PCR, and TCRdb's table has in-frame clones only and misses some. The sample records more than 30,000 clones, approximately 93% being singletons. This chain links TRBV27 with TRBJ1-1; perhaps TRBD1 as D (5 bases). This TCR was sampled from an adult with tuberculosis. Sequencing was performed on PBMCs, taken at tuberculosis diagnosis. DNA for the CDR3: TGTGCCAGCAGTCCGCGGGACGGACAGAACACTGAAGCTTTCTTT. Its protein is CASSPRDGQNTEAFF.